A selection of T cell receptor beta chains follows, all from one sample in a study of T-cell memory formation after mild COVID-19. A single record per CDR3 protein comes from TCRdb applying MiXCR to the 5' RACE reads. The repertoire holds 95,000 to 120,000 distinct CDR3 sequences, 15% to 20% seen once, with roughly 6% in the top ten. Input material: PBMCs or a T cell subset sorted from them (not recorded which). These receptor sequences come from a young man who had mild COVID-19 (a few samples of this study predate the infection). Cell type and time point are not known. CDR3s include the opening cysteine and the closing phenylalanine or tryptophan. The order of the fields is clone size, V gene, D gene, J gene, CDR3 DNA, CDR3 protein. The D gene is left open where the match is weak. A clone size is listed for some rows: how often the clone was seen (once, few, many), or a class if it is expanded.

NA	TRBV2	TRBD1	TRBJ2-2	TGTGCCAGCAGTGAGGACAGGGGCACCGGGGAGCTGTTTTTT	CASSEDRGTGELFF
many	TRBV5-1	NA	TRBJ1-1	TGCGCCAGCAGGACGGGCCTAGAGGCTTTCTTT	CASRTGLEAFF
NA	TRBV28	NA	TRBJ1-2	TGTGCCAGCAGTTCCTATGGCTACACCTTC	CASSSYGYTF
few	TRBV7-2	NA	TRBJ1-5	TGTGCCAGCAGCTTACACGGACAGAATCAGCCCCAGCATTTT	CASSLHGQNQPQHF
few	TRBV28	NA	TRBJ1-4	TGTGCCAGCAGACCCGGGGGGGGAACTAATGAAAAACTGTTTTTT	CASRPGGGTNEKLFF
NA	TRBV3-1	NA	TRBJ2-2	TGTGCCAGCAGCCACTATGAGAATAAGGCAGGGGAGCTGTTTTTT	CASSHYENKAGELFF
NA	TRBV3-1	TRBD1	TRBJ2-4	TGTGCCAGCAGCCCTTTCGGGACAGGGGCCAAAAACATTCAGTACTTC	CASSPFGTGAKNIQYF
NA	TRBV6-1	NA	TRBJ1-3	TGTGCCAGCAGTGTCCGGGGGGGGCCTCTAAGAGCTGGAAACACCATATATTTT	CASSVRGGPLRAGNTIYF
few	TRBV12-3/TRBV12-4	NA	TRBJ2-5	TGTGCCAGCAGTTTTGGGACTCACCGGGGGGAGACCCAGTACTTC	CASSFGTHRGETQYF
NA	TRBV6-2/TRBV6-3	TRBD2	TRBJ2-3	TGTGCCAGCAGTTACGGCCTGCGCGGGGGTTGGTATGGTACGCAGTATTTT	CASSYGLRGGWYGTQYF
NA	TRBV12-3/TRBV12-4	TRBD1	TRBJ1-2	TGTGCCAGCGGGACAGGCGGCCGCGGCTATGGCTACACCTTC	CASGTGGRGYGYTF
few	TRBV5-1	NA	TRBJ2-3	TGCGCCAGCAGCTACCCTATCGGGCCAGGGAGACTGAGCACAGATACGCAGTATTTT	CASSYPIGPGRLSTDTQYF
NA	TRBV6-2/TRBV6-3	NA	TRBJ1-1	TGTGCCAGCAGTTTGGTATCGGGAACTGAAGCTTTCTTT	CASSLVSGTEAFF
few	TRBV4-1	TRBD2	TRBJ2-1	TGCGCCAGCAGCCGTCGACTAGCGGGGGTGAACGACAATGAGCAGTTCTTC	CASSRRLAGVNDNEQFF
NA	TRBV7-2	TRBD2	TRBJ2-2	TGTGCCAGCAGACAAACTAGCGTCGGGGAGCTGTTTTTT	CASRQTSVGELFF
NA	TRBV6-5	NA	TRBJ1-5	TGTGCCAGCAGTTCCGACAATTTTTATCAGCCCCAGCATTTT	CASSSDNFYQPQHF
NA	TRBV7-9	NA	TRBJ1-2	TGTGCCAGCAGCCCGCAAGGGGTGGAGGGCTATGGCTACACCTTC	CASSPQGVEGYGYTF
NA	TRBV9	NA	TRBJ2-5	TGTGCTCGCTCGGGGCTTAAAGAGACCCAGTACTTC	CARSGLKETQYF
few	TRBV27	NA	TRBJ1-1	TGTGCCAGCAGTTTATCAAGGGACACTGAAGCTTTCTTT	CASSLSRDTEAFF